What follows are 19 T cell receptor beta chains derived from one specimen sequenced in a study of blood T cell repertoires in COVID-19. The repertoire was sequenced with immunoSEQ multiplex PCR; TCRdb's copy has only in-frame clones and lacks some. The table records 500,000 or so clones, around 90% of them present only once. The sequencing sample was made of PBMCs or T cells enriched from blood (not recorded which). Source of these receptors: a woman between 18 and 30 years old who had recovered from COVID-19.

The rearrangement uses TRBV9 and TRBJ1-5, with TRBD1 identical over 7 bases. In germline, CDR1 is SGDLS, CDR2 YYNGEE. CDR3 size: 14 residues. The V and J ends lost 3 bases and 9 bases, in that order; junction bases with no gene match: 9. The CDR3: CASSGQGNWGPQHF. CDR3 sequence (DNA): TGTGCCAGCAGCGGACAGGGAAATTGGGGGCCCCAGCATTTT. Full variable domain (remainder filled in from reference TRBV9 and TRBJ1-5): DSGVTQTPKHLITATGQRVTLRCSPRSGDLSVYWYQQSLDQGLQFLIQYYNGEERAKGNILERFSAQQFPDLHSELNLSSLELGDSALYFCASSGQGNWGPQHFGDGTRLSIL.

This rearrangement joins TRBV2 to TRBJ1-2; 9 positions match TRBD1. Germline loops: CDR1 SNHLY, CDR2 FYNNEI. V lost 6 bases and J lost 0; bases outside the gene matches: 11. This CDR3 has 17 residues. Here the CDR3 reads CASSARQGGTANYGYTF. In nucleotides, the CDR3 is TGTGCCAGCAGCGCCCGACAGGGGGGGACAGCTAACTATGGCTACACCTTC. The full variable domain, in which reference TRBV2 and TRBJ1-2 provide the parts outside the CDR3, is EPEVTQTPSHQVTQMGQEVILRCVPISNHLYFYWYRQILGQKVEFLVSFYNNEISEKSEIFDDQFSVERPDGSNFTLKIRSTKLEDSAMYFCASSARQGGTANYGYTFGSGTRLTVV.

To note about this clone: Different DNA sequences within this sample yield the same CDR3. This rearrangement joins TRBV3-1 (or the pseudogene TRBV3-2) to TRBJ1-2, with D possibly being TRBD1 (5 bases). Trimming shortened V by 5 bases and J by 8 bases, and 21 bases separated the two germline ends. The CDR3 runs 15 residues. The V gene's germline CDR1 is LGHDT and CDR2 YNNKEL (reference sequence). The CDR3 spells CASSSSNRNLRGYTF. The CDR3 DNA reads TGTGCCAGCAGCTCCTCGAACAGGAACCTCCGGGGCTACACCTTC.

This clone showed up just a few times. The gene calls are TRBV10-3 and TRBJ1-5; tentatively, D is TRBD1 (5 bases). CDR3 length equals 17 residues. The V end lost 10 bases, the J end lost 6 bases, and 28 bases lay between the germline ends. Germline-derived CDR1 and CDR2 are ENHRY and SYGVKD. DNA of the CDR3: TGTGCCACTCAAGGGGCTAAAACAGCGTCGGCTTTTCAGCCCCAGCATTTT. Residues: CATQGAKTASAFQPQHF.

This chain links TRBV6-5 with TRBJ1-1; maybe TRBD1 (5 bases). The V end lost 5 bases, the J end lost 0 bases, and 7 bases lay between the germline ends. This CDR3 is built from 13 residues. CDR1 is MNHEY, CDR2 SVGAGI, per germline. CDR3 residues: CASSRQLNTEAFF. For the CDR3, the DNA is TGTGCCAGCAGTCGACAGTTGAACACTGAAGCTTTCTTT.

The CDR3 coding sequence is TGTGCCAGCAGCCGCGGGACTAGCGGCCGTGAGACCCAGTACTTC. Translation gives CASSRGTSGRETQYF. The chain carries TRBV5-4 and TRBJ2-5; 11 nucleotides agree with TRBD2. Germline CDR1 SGHNT, CDR2 YYREEE (reference sequence). This CDR3 region has 15 residues. Trimming cost V 4 bases and J 5 bases; bases outside gene matches: 7.

This clone was seen just once. The chain is built from TRBV3-1 (or the pseudogene TRBV3-2) and TRBJ1-2, with 7 bases lining up with TRBD1. CDR1 is LGHDT, CDR2 YNNKEL, per germline (reference sequence). The CDR3 contains 15 residues. With V trimmed by 1 base and J by 8 bases, 10 bases remained unmatched. CDR3 bases: TGTGCCAGCAGCCAAGGTTACAGGGGCGGTAGCGGCTACACCTTC. Encoded protein: CASSQGYRGGSGYTF.

This clone was found once. The same CDR3 can be traced to other DNA sequences in this sample. The rearrangement joins TRBV9 to TRBJ1-4; D ambiguous. Germline V gives CDR1 SGDLS, CDR2 YYNGEE. The CDR3 spans 15 residues. V lost 2 bases to trimming and J lost 0 bases, with 8 bases between them. CDR3 in amino acids: CASSVSGATNEKLFF. DNA of the CDR3: TGTGCCAGCAGCGTGAGCGGGGCAACTAATGAAAAACTGTTTTTT.

Details on this clone: In the same sample, other DNA sequences code for this CDR3. The chain couples TRBV14 to TRBJ2-2; D unresolved. This CDR3 is built from 13 residues. CDR1 and CDR2 (germline): SGHDN, FVKESK. Between the trimmed V and J ends, which lost 0 bases and 6 bases, there was a span of 5 bases. For the CDR3, the DNA is TGTGCCAGCAGCCAAGAAATCTCCGGGGAGCTGTTTTTT. It yields the protein CASSQEISGELFF.

This chain joins TRBV7-9 and TRBJ1-1; D call uncertain. Germline CDR1 is SEHNR and CDR2 is FQNEAQ (reference sequence). V lost 2 bases to trimming and J lost 1 base, with 11 bases between them. The CDR3 consists of 15 residues. DNA for the CDR3: TGTGCCAGCAGCTTAAGGAGGTTTGGGAACACTGAAGCTTTCTTT. Residues: CASSLRRFGNTEAFF.

The V and J genes are TRBV15 and TRBJ2-5; 8 bases are a match to TRBD2. CDR1 is LNHNV and CDR2 is YYDKDF in the germline V gene (reference sequence). This CDR3 has 15 residues. Germline trimming cut 4 bases from V and 5 bases from J; bases unmatched to any gene: 9. The CDR3 loop reads CATSIGAGGEETQYF. The CDR3 DNA is TGTGCCACCAGCATCGGGGCGGGGGGTGAGGAGACCCAGTACTTC.

Here the CDR3 reads CASSQVRGWNEKLFF. The CDR3 nucleotides read TGTGCCAGCAGCCAAGTGAGGGGGTGGAATGAAAAACTGTTTTTT. V is TRBV14 and J is TRBJ1-4; maybe TRBD1 (6 bases). Germline CDR1 is SGHDN and CDR2 is FVKESK. This CDR3 has 15 residues. V was pared by 1 base and J by 5 bases, with 11 bases between. The full variable domain, in which reference TRBV14 and TRBJ1-4 provide the parts outside the CDR3, is EAGVTQFPSHSVIEKGQTVTLRCDPISGHDNLYWYRRVMGKEIKFLLHFVKESKQDESGMPNNRFLAERTGGTYSTLKVQPAELEDSGVYFCASSQVRGWNEKLFFGSGTQLSVL.

This clone came up once. The chain uses TRBV7-8 and TRBJ2-7; the match to TRBD1 covers 9 bases. The J segment lost 1 base and the V segment lost 1 base, leaving 2 bases of the junction unmatched. The germline CDR1 and CDR2 sequences are SGHVS and FQNEAQ. This CDR3 contains 15 residues. The CDR3 nucleotides read TGTGCCAGCAGCTTAGACAGGGGGCTGTCCTACGAGCAGTACTTC. Protein: CASSLDRGLSYEQYF.

The rearrangement joins TRBV9 to TRBJ2-1, with a possible D match to TRBD2 (5 bases). Trimming cost V 2 bases and J 6 bases, with 12 bases left between them. The CDR3 sequence is 14 residues long. Germline V gives CDR1 SGDLS, CDR2 YYNGEE. CDR3 amino acids: CASSVGLAPNEQFF. The CDR3 coding sequence is TGTGCCAGCAGCGTCGGACTGGCCCCCAATGAGCAGTTCTTC.

This clone has just a few counts. This sequence joins TRBV7-9 and TRBJ2-5; 14 bases are shared with TRBD2. The V gene's germline CDR1 is SEHNR and CDR2 FQNEAQ (reference sequence). V lost 5 bases, J lost 5 bases, and 4 bases stayed unmatched. The CDR3 contains 15 residues. CDR3 coding DNA: TGTGCCAGCAGCATTAGGACTAGCGGGGGGGAGACCCAGTACTTC. As protein: CASSIRTSGGETQYF.

The chain is built from TRBV19 and TRBJ1-1; weak D call: TRBD1 (5 bases). V gave up 8 bases and J gave up 4 bases, with 17 bases separating them. The CDR3 runs to 14 residues. In germline, CDR1 is LNHDA, CDR2 SQIVND (reference sequence). The CDR3 protein is CASYLGGRSTEAFF. CDR3 DNA sequence: TGTGCCAGTTACCTCGGGGGGAGGAGCACTGAAGCTTTCTTT.

This clone was detected once. The chain combines TRBV24-1 with TRBJ1-2; D remains ambiguous. The germline V gene has CDR1 KGHDR and CDR2 SFDVKD. The CDR3 is made up of 12 amino acids. Trimming removed 4 bases at V and 7 bases at J, with 9 bases between. The CDR3 here is CATSEREGGYTF. In nucleotides, the CDR3 is TGTGCCACCAGTGAACGGGAGGGTGGCTACACCTTC.

V is TRBV25-1 and J is TRBJ1-5; maybe TRBD1 (6 bases). Germline values: CDR1 MGHDK, CDR2 SYGVNS. The CDR3 runs 15 residues. V lost 4 bases to trimming and J lost 4 bases, with 14 bases between them. CDR3 sequence reads: CASSGPGQQNQPQHF. In DNA form, the CDR3 reads TGTGCCAGCAGTGGACCTGGACAGCAAAATCAGCCCCAGCATTTT.

V is TRBV11-2 and J is TRBJ2-3, with TRBD2 matching 7 bases. Germline values: CDR1 SGHAT, CDR2 FQNNGV. The V gene end was trimmed by 5 bases and the J gene end by 4 bases; junction bases not matched to a gene: 15. The length of the CDR3 is 17 residues. This CDR3 reads CASSPYASGDFSDTQYF. CDR3 coding DNA: TGTGCCAGCAGCCCCTACGCTAGCGGAGACTTCTCAGATACGCAGTATTTT.